The source of this T cell receptor beta chain is a study of molecular identifiers for immune sequencing clone quantification. V was clipped by 4 bases and J by 3 bases; unmatched bases: 4. From germline, CDR1 is MNHNY and CDR2 SVGAGI (reference sequence). This CDR3 contains 16 residues. This clonotype was picked up a small number of times. TCRdb used MiXCR to reprocess the PCR reads, holding one entry per CDR3 protein. The table lists around 100,000 distinct CDR3 sequences, 36% of them singletons. The V and J genes are TRBV6-6 and TRBJ2-2, with 11 bases fitting TRBD1. This TCR derives from a human donor in good health. Some libraries in this study had Jurkat cell RNA spiked in. The source material was naive CD8+ T cells from blood, with Jurkat cell RNA spiked in. Subset noted: FACS-sorted CD8+CD4-CCR7+CD45RA+ naive T cells. The CDR3 DNA is TGTGCCAGCAGTTCCGGACAGGGGGCGCACACCGGGGAGCTGTTTTTT. This codes for CASSSGQGAHTGELFF.